This TCR beta chain was identified in a study of cytomegalovirus exposure and HLA in healthy donors. This clone is a singleton in its sample. PCR amplification relied on 60 Vbeta primers (plus 13 Jbeta primers). The table came from immunoSEQ multiplex PCR; TCRdb's copy has only in-frame clones and leaves some out. This sample yields 100,000 or so clones, of which around 72% are seen a single time; about 5.3% belongs to the top ten. The junction had 9 bases not matched to a gene; V was cut back by 0 bases and J by 5 bases. There are 16 residues in the CDR3. Germline V CDR1 and CDR2: LNHNV, YYDKDF (reference sequence).

The source material was PBMCs. This TCR was recovered from a male donor in good health and CMV-seronegative. V gene TRBV15 combines with J gene TRBJ2-5; 7 nucleotides align to TRBD1. The CDR3 DNA reads as TGTGCCACCAGCAGAGATCGATCAGGGGGTTTGGAGACCCAGTACTTC. It is translated as CATSRDRSGGLETQYF.